The rows below give T cell receptor beta chains drawn from one sample of a study of blood T cell repertoires in COVID-19. The assay was immunoSEQ multiplex PCR, and TCRdb's table has in-frame clones only and misses some. Of about 190,000 clones listed, 70% to 90% are singletons. Sequenced input: peripheral blood. These receptors were obtained from a man aged 30-40 years with acute or convalescent COVID-19. CDR3s include the opening cysteine and the closing phenylalanine or tryptophan. A D gene is named only where the DNA matches it firmly.

>TRBJ2-7|15|TRBD2|TRBV7-9
TGTGCCAGCAGCTCGACTAGCGGGACCTCCTACGAGCAGTACTTC
CASSSTSGTSYEQYF
>TRBJ2-7|15|TRBD2|TRBV7-2
TGTGCCAGCAGCTTTATAGCGGGATTGGGGTACGAGCAGTACTTC
CASSFIAGLGYEQYF
>TRBJ1-5|16|-|TRBV28
TGTGCCAGCACCACTCGGCGGGGTGGAAGCAATCAGCCCCAGCATTTT
CASTTRRGGSNQPQHF
>TRBJ2-3|16|TRBD2|TRBV3-1/TRBV3-2
TGTGCCAGCAGCCCCTTAGCGGGCGGGAGCACAGATACGCAGTATTTT
CASSPLAGGSTDTQYF
>TRBJ2-1|16|TRBD2|TRBV10-3
TGTGCCATCAGTGGGACTAGCGGGATCGGTTCAAATGAGCAGTTCTTC
CAISGTSGIGSNEQFF
>TRBJ1-2|14|TRBD1|TRBV9
TGTGCCAGCACCGGACAGGGGGCAAACTATGGCTACACCTTC
CASTGQGANYGYTF
>TRBJ2-7|11|-|TRBV20-1
TGCAGTGCTACCATGGCGGGGGAGCAGTACTTC
CSATMAGEQYF
>TRBJ2-1|14|TRBD2|TRBV19
TGTGCCAGTAGTTGGCTAGCGGGGGTTGATGAGCAGTTCTTC
CASSWLAGVDEQFF
>TRBJ2-3|13|TRBD1|TRBV5-1
TGCGCCAGCAAGAGACAGGGAACAGATACGCAGTATTTT
CASKRQGTDTQYF
>TRBJ2-6|15|-|TRBV5-1
TGCGCCAGCAGCGCAGAGGGATATGGGGCCAACGTCCTGACTTTC
CASSAEGYGANVLTF
>TRBJ1-2|14|TRBD1|TRBV4-1
TGCGCCAGCAGAAAACCGGGACAGGGGAATGGCTACACCTTC
CASRKPGQGNGYTF